The 15 T cell receptor beta chains below all came from one sample that was sequenced in a study of cytomegalovirus exposure and HLA in healthy donors. PCR amplification relied on 60 Vbeta primers (plus 13 Jbeta primers). Clones were sequenced by immunoSEQ multiplex PCR, and TCRdb holds only the in-frame ones, with some missing. The sample has about 140,000 clones, 66% seen once. Material for sequencing was PBMCs. These receptors all stem from a human donor in good health.

The chain carries TRBV5-1 and TRBJ2-7; 7 bases align to TRBD2. The V and J ends lost 2 bases and 4 bases, in that order; junction bases with no gene match: 6. This CDR3 is built from 14 residues. From germline, CDR1 is SGHRS and CDR2 YFSETQ. CDR3 bases: TGCGCCAGCAGCTTTGTGAGCGGGATTTACGAGCAGTACTTC. Translated, it gives CASSFVSGIYEQYF.

V and J are TRBV4-3 and TRBJ2-7; possibly TRBD2 for D (7 bases). V lost 0 bases to trimming and J lost 0 bases, with 15 bases between them. The CDR3 length is 17 residues. Germline V gives CDR1 LGHNA, CDR2 YSLEER. The CDR3 nucleotides read TGCGCCAGCAGCCAAGAGGGGGGCGGGAGTTTCTCCTACGAGCAGTACTTC. Amino acids: CASSQEGGGSFSYEQYF.

DNA of the CDR3: TGTGCCAGCTCACCCACCACGAGGGTGGATGAAAAACTGTTTTTT. It encodes CASSPTTRVDEKLFF. The chain carries TRBV18 and TRBJ1-4, with D unclear. The CDR3 runs 15 residues. The germline gives CDR1 KGHSH, CDR2 LQKENI. V gave up 3 bases and J gave up 6 bases, with 14 bases separating them. Full variable domain (remainder filled in from reference TRBV18 and TRBJ1-4): NAGVMQNPRHLVRRRGQEARLRCSPMKGHSHVYWYRQLPEEGLKFMVYLQKENIIDESGMPKERFSAEFPKEGPSILRIQQVVRGDSAAYFCASSPTTRVDEKLFFGSGTQLSVL.

V and J are TRBV4-1 and TRBJ2-4, with D possibly being TRBD1 or TRBD2 (7 bases each). This CDR3 is 14 amino acids long. V was cut by 5 bases and J by 6 bases, with 14 bases left in between. The germline CDR1 and CDR2 sequences are MGHRA and YSYEKL. CDR3 DNA: TGCGCCAGCAGCGAAGGGGGCGGGGGAAACATTCAGTACTTC. This translates into CASSEGGGGNIQYF.

This chain links TRBV5-1 with TRBJ2-5, with TRBD2 matching over 10 bases. With the DNA end fitting TRBJ2-7 better, the J assignment may be wrong. Per the germline V gene, CDR1 is SGHRS and CDR2 is YFSETQ. There are 18 residues in the CDR3. The DNA of the CDR3 is TGCGCCAGCAGCTATTTGGCTAGCGGGAGTAAGATAACCTACGAGCAGTACTTC. Amino acid sequence: CASSYLASGSKITYEQYF.

The rearrangement joins TRBV7-9 to TRBJ2-7, with 10 bases fitting TRBD1. The junction had 11 bases not matched to a gene; V was cut back by 11 bases and J by 7 bases. The germline V gene encodes CDR1 SEHNR and CDR2 FQNEAQ (reference sequence). This CDR3 is 13 amino acids long. The CDR3 DNA follows: TGTGCCGGTCCCCGGGACAGGGGCTGTGAGCAGTACTTC. Translated: CAGPRDRGCEQYF.

This clone was counted once. This chain joins TRBV2 and TRBJ2-7, with D perhaps matching TRBD2 (6 bases). Germline CDR1 is SNHLY and CDR2 is FYNNEI. This CDR3 comprises 11 residues. The V and J ends lost 8 bases and 2 bases respectively, with 7 bases between them. CDR3: CASVAAYEQYF. DNA of the CDR3: TGTGCCAGCGTAGCGGCCTACGAGCAGTACTTC.

The chain couples TRBV18 to TRBJ2-5; 14 positions match TRBD2. The CDR3 has 17 residues. Germline trimming cut 2 bases from V and 5 bases from J; bases unmatched to any gene: 7. Germline V gene lookup returns CDR1 KGHSH and CDR2 LQKENI. CDR3 amino acids: CASSPRGTSGSGETQYF. The CDR3 bases are TGTGCCAGCTCACCAAGGGGGACTAGCGGGAGTGGTGAGACCCAGTACTTC.

This clone turned up a few times. The chain is built from TRBV29-1 and TRBJ2-3; 14 nucleotides match TRBD2. Looked up from germline, CDR1 is SQVTM and CDR2 is ANQGSEA. Trimming at V came to 6 bases and at J to 0 bases, leaving 11 bases not matched to a gene. CDR3 length equals 18 residues. CDR3 loop: CSVTGTSGRGASTDTQYF. The CDR3 bases are TGCAGCGTGACCGGGACTAGCGGGAGAGGGGCCAGCACAGATACGCAGTATTTT.

The chain links TRBV4-1 to TRBJ2-1, with a possible D match to TRBD2 (8 bases). The germline gives CDR1 MGHRA, CDR2 YSYEKL. This CDR3 contains 21 residues. With 2 bases removed from V and 0 bases from J, the gap between germline ends came to 26 bases. CDR3 loop: CASSQLIGTAGASSSYNEQFF. The CDR3 DNA reads TGCGCCAGCAGCCAACTTATTGGGACAGCGGGAGCTTCCAGCTCCTACAATGAGCAGTTCTTC.

The V gene is TRBV18, the J gene TRBJ2-1; possible D gene TRBD1, 6 bases. Germline CDR1 reads KGHSH; CDR2 reads LQKENI. The V and J ends lost 3 bases and 6 bases respectively, with 15 bases between them. The CDR3 has 15 residues. CDR3 DNA sequence: TGTGCCAGCTCACCCTGGGACCAGGGGAGCAATGAGCAGTTCTTC. It is translated as CASSPWDQGSNEQFF.

The chain is built from TRBV7-6 and TRBJ1-4, with 9 bases fitting TRBD1. Per germline, CDR1 SGHVS and CDR2 FNYEAQ. The CDR3 extends over 15 amino acids. The ends lost 5 bases at V and 8 bases at J; junction bases unmatched: 9. CDR3 DNA: TGTGCCAGCAGCGACCGGGACAGGGAAGGCGAAAAACTGTTTTTT. Translation: CASSDRDREGEKLFF.

This chain joins TRBV7-3 and TRBJ2-5; the D gene is possibly TRBD1 (5 bases). Germline V gene lookup returns CDR1 SGHTA and CDR2 FQGTGA. Trimming removed 4 bases from V and 3 bases from J, with 15 bases in between. The CDR3 runs to 15 residues. The CDR3 loop is CASSSLGLSKETQYF. CDR3 in DNA: TGTGCCAGCAGCTCGTTGGGGCTGAGTAAAGAGACCCAGTACTTC.

V is TRBV7-2 and J is TRBJ2-5, with TRBD2 matching over 7 bases. CDR3 length: 16 residues. Germline values: CDR1 SGHTA, CDR2 FQGNSA. The J segment lost 4 bases and the V segment lost 0 bases, leaving 8 bases of the junction unmatched. The CDR3, as DNA: TGTGCCAGCAGCTTAGCCGGGAGGTTGTCATCAGAGACCCAGTACTTC. This codes for CASSLAGRLSSETQYF.

The chain couples TRBV5-4 to TRBJ1-4; weak D call: TRBD1 (5 bases). The V gene lost 4 bases and the J gene lost 0 bases, with 16 bases spanning the gap. This CDR3 has 17 residues. CDR1 and CDR2 (germline): SGHNT, YYREEE (reference sequence). This chain's CDR3 is CASSLDSNYATNEKLFF. The DNA for the CDR3 is TGTGCCAGCAGCCTAGACAGCAACTACGCAACTAATGAAAAACTGTTTTTT.